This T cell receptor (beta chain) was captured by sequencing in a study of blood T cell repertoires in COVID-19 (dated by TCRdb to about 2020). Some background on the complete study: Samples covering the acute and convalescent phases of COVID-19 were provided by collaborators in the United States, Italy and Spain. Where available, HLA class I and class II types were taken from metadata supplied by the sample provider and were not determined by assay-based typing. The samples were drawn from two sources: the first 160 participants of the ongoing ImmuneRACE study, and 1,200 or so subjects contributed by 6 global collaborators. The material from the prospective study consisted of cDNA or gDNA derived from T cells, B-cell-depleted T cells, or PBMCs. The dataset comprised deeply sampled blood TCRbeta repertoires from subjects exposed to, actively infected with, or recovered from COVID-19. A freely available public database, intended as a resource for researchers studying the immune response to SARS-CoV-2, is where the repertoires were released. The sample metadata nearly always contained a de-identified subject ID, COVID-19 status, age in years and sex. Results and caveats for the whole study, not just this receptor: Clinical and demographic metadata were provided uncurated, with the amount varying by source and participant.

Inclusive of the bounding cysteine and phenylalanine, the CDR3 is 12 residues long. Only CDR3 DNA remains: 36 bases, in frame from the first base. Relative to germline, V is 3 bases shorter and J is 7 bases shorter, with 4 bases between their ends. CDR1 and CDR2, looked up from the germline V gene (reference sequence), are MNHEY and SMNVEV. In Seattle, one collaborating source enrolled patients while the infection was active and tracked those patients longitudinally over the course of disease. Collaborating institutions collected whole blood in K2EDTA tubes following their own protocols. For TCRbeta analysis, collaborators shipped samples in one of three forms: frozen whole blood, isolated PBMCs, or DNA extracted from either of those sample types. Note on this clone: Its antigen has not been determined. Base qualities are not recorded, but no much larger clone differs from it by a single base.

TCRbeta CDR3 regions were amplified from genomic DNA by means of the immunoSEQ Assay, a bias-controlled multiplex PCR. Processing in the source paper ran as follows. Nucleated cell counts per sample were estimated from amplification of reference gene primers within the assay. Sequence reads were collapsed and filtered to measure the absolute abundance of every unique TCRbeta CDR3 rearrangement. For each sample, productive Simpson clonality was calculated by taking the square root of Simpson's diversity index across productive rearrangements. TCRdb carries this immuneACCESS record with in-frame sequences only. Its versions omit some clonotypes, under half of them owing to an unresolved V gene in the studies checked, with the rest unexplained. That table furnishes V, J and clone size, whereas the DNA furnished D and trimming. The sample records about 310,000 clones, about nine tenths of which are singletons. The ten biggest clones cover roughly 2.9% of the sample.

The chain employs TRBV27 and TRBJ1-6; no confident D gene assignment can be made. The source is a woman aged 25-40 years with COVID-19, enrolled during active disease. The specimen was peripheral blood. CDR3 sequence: CASSFPNSPLHF. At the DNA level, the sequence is TGTGCCAGCAGTTTTCCGAATTCACCCCTCCACTTT.